This TCR beta chain appears in the sequencing data of a study of blood T cell repertoires in COVID-19. In the study overall: PBMCs, B-cell-depleted T cells, or T cells provided the cDNA or gDNA that made up the material.

This CDR3 spans 16 amino acids. Trimming removed 7 bases from V and 1 base from J, with 16 bases in between. Germline CDR1 reads MNHEY; CDR2 reads SMNVEV (reference sequence). Under the authors' procedure: Cell counts per sample came from amplifying reference gene primers. Repertoires were generated with immunoSEQ multiplex PCR, while TCRdb's copy carries only in-frame clones and drops some. V and J calls and clone size are those listed in that table; D and trimming were worked out from the DNA. The sample holds about 200,000 clones; nearly 90% are singletons and the top ten take 18%. The TCR was taken from a man aged 45 to 65 with COVID-19, enrolled during active disease. J is TRBJ2-2 and V is TRBV27; TRBD1 is a possible D gene (6 bases). The source material was peripheral blood. The CDR3 coding sequence is TGTGCCAGCACCCGAAGCAGGACAGTGAACACCGGGGAGCTGTTTTTT. As protein: CASTRSRTVNTGELFF.